The entry below gives a single T cell receptor (beta chain) sequence along with its context. This entry comes from a study of T cell repertoires in cytomegalovirus infection. TCRdb reanalysed the reads using MiXCR and keeps one entry per CDR3 protein. Here the sample spans around 740,000 distinct CDR3 sequences, about 40% being singletons. Trimming removed 5 bases from V and 7 bases from J; junction bases left unmatched: 12. Germline-derived CDR1 and CDR2 are SGHTA and FQGNSA. This CDR3 is 17 amino acids long. The chain combines TRBV7-2 with TRBJ2-1, with 12 bases fitting TRBD2. This clonotype originated in a human donor in good health (CMV status not recorded). Some clones in this sample may be carry-over from other donors' samples. The sample was PBMCs. The CDR3 DNA sequence: TGTGCCAGCAGCCCCCGGGCTAGCGGGAGGGGGAGTAATGAGCAGTTCTTC. Translation gives CASSPRASGRGSNEQFF. The full variable domain, with the rest looked up from reference TRBV7-2 and TRBJ2-1, is GAGVSQSPSNKVTEKGKDVELRCDPISGHTALYWYRQSLGQGLEFLIYFQGNSAPDKSGLPSDRFSAERTGGSVSTLTIQRTQQEDSAVYLCASSPRASGRGSNEQFFGPGTRLTVL.